Listed below are T cell receptor beta chains from one sample, sequenced in a study of shared clonotypes between healthy human individuals. The table came from immunoSEQ multiplex PCR; TCRdb's copy has only in-frame clones and leaves some out. There are more than 400,000 clones in the sample; around four fifths occur only once, and around 12% lies in the top ten. The sample comprised PBMCs. The receptors originated from a woman aged 40 to 49 in good health. Some clones in this sample may be carry-over from other donors' samples. The CDR3 runs from the conserved cysteine through the conserved F or W. D genes are given only for firm matches.

TRBJ1-4 TRBV5-4 TRBD1 CASSQDLGTGAEKLFF TGCGCCAGCAGCCAAGATCTTGGGACAGGGGCCGAAAAACTGTTTTTT
TRBJ1-1 TRBV4-1 . CASRPGTFNTEAFF TGCGCCAGCAGACCAGGGACCTTCAACACTGAAGCTTTCTTT
TRBJ2-1 TRBV7-2 TRBD2 CASSPGGGLAGFKEQFF TGTGCCAGCAGCCCAGGCGGGGGACTAGCGGGATTTAAGGAGCAGTTCTTC
TRBJ2-2 TRBV5-1 TRBD2 CASSLVLAGNGELFF TGCGCCAGCAGCTTGGTGCTAGCGGGAAACGGGGAGCTGTTTTTT
TRBJ1-2 TRBV6-1 TRBD1 CATRLPGTGGGGYTF TGTGCCACCAGATTACCCGGGACAGGGGGCGGTGGCTACACCTTC
TRBJ2-3 TRBV9 . CASSTRPHSTDTQYF TGTGCCAGCAGCACGCGACCACATAGCACAGATACGCAGTATTTT
TRBJ2-1 TRBV30 . CAWSGTLKREQFF TGTGCCTGGAGTGGGACGTTAAAGCGTGAGCAGTTCTTC
TRBJ1-1 TRBV5-4 TRBD1 CASSFPGTVVGTEAFF TGTGCCAGCAGCTTCCCCGGGACAGTAGTGGGTACTGAAGCTTTCTTT
TRBJ1-5 TRBV19 TRBD1 CASSDRDQPQHF TGTGCCAGCTCGGACAGGGACCAGCCCCAGCATTTT
TRBJ1-3 TRBV19 . CASNPGHAISTGNTIYF TGTGCCTCTAACCCGGGACACGCAATTTCGACTGGAAACACCATATATTTT